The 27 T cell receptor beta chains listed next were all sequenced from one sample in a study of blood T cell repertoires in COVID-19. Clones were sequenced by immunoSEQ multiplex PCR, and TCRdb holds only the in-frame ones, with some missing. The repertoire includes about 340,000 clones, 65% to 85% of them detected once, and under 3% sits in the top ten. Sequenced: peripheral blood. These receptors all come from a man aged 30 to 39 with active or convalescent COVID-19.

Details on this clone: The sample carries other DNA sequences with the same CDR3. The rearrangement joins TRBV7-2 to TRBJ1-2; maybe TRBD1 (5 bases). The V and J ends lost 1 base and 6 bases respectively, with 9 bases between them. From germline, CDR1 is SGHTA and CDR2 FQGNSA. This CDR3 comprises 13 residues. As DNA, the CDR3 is TGTGCCAGCAGCTTAGTTGGGGGGGATGGCTACACCTTC. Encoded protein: CASSLVGGDGYTF.

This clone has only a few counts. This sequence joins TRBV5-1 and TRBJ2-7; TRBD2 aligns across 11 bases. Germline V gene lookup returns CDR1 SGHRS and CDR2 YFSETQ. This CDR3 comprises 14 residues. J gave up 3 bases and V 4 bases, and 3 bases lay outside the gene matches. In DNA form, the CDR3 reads TGCGCCAGCAGCCCCGGGACTAGCGGCTACGAGCAGTACTTC. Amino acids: CASSPGTSGYEQYF. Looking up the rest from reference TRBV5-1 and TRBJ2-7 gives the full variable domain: KAGVTQTPRYLIKTRGQQVTLSCSPISGHRSVSWYQQTPGQGLQFLFEYFSETQRNKGNFPGRFSGRQFSNSRSEMNVSTLELGDSALYLCASSPGTSGYEQYFGPGTRLTVT.

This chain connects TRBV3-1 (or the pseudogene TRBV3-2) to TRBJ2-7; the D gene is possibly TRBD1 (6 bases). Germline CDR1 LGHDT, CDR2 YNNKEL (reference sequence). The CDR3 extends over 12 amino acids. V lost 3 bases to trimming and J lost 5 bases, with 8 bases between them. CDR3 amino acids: CASSQGADEQYF. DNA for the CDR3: TGTGCCAGCAGCCAGGGGGCAGACGAGCAGTACTTC.

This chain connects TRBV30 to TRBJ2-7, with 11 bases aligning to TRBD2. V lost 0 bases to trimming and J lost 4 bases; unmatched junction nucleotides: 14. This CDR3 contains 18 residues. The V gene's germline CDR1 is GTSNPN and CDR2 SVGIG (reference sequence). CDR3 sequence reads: CAWSVRWGSGRARYEQYF. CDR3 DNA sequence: TGTGCCTGGAGTGTCCGATGGGGTAGCGGGAGGGCCAGGTACGAGCAGTACTTC.

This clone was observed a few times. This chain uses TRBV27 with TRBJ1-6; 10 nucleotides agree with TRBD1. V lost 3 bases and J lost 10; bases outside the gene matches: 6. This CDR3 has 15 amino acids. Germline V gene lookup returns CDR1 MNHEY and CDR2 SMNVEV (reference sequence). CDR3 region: CASSLTGGARSPLHF. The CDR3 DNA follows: TGTGCCAGCAGTTTGACAGGGGGCGCCCGGTCACCCCTCCACTTT.

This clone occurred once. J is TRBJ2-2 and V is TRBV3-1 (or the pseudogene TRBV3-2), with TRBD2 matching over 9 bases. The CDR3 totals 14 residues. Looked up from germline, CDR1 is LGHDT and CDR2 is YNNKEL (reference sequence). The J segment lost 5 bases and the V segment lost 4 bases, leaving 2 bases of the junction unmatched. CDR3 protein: CASSPLAGTGELFF. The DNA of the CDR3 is TGTGCCAGCAGCCCCCTAGCGGGAACCGGGGAGCTGTTTTTT.

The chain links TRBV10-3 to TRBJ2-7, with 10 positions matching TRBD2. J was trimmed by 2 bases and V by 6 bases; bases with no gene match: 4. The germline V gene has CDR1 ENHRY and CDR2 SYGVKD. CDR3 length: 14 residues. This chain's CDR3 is CAIRVAGGAYEQYF. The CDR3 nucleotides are TGTGCCATCAGGGTAGCGGGGGGAGCCTACGAGCAGTACTTC.

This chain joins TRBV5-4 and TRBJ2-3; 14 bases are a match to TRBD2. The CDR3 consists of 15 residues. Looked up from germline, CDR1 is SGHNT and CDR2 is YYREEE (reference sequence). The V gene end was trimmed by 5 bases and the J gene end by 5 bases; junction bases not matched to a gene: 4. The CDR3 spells CASRPTSGGVDTQYF. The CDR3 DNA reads TGTGCCAGCAGACCGACTAGCGGGGGGGTAGATACGCAGTATTTT.

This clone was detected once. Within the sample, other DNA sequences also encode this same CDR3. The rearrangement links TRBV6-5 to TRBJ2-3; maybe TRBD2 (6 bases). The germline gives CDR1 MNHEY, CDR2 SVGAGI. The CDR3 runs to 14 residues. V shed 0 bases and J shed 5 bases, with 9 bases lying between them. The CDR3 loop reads CASSYSGGLDTQYF. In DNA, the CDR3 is TGTGCCAGCAGTTACTCGGGAGGCTTAGATACGCAGTATTTT.

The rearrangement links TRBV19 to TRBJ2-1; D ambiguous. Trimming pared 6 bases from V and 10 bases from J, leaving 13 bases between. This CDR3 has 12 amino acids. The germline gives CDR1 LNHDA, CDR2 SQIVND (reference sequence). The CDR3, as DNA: TGTGCCAGTAGGTCCGCGAGCAGGGAGCAGTTCTTC. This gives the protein CASRSASREQFF.

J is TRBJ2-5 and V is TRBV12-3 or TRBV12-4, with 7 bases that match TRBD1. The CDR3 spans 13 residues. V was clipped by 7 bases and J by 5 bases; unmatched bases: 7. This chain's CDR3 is CASTRGQWETQYF. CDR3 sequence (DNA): TGTGCCAGCACTCGGGGACAGTGGGAGACCCAGTACTTC.

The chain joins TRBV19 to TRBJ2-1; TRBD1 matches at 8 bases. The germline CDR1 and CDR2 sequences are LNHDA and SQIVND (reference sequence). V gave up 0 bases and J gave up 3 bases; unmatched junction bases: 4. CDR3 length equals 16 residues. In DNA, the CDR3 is TGTGCCAGTAGTATAGATCCAGGGGGCGACTACAATGAGCAGTTCTTC. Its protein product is CASSIDPGGDYNEQFF. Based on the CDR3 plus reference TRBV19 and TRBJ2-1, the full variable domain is DGGITQSPKYLFRKEGQNVTLSCEQNLNHDAMYWYRQDPGQGLRLIYYSQIVNDFQKGDIAEGYSVSREKKESFPLTVTSAQKNPTAFYLCASSIDPGGDYNEQFFGPGTRLTVL.

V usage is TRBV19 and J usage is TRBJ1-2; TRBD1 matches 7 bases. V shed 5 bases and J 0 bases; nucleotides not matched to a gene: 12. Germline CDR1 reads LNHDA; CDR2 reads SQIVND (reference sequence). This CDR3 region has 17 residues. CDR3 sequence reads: CASSSRGGDRANYGYTF. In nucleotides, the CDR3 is TGTGCCAGTAGTTCCCGGGGGGGGGACAGAGCTAACTATGGCTACACCTTC. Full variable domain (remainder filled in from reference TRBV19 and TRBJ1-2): DGGITQSPKYLFRKEGQNVTLSCEQNLNHDAMYWYRQDPGQGLRLIYYSQIVNDFQKGDIAEGYSVSREKKESFPLTVTSAQKNPTAFYLCASSSRGGDRANYGYTFGSGTRLTVV.

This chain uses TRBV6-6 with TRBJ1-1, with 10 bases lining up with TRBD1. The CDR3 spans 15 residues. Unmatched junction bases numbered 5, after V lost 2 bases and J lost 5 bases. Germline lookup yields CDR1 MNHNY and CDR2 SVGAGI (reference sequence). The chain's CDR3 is CASSYPGQGKTEAFF. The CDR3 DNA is TGTGCCAGCAGTTACCCGGGACAGGGGAAGACTGAAGCTTTCTTT.

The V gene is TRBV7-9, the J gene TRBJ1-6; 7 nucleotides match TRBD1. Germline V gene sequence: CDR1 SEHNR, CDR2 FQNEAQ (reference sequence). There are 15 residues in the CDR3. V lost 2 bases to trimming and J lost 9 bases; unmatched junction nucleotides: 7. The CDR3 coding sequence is TGTGCCAGCAGCTTATCCCCTACAGGGGCTTCACCCCTCCACTTT. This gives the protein CASSLSPTGASPLHF.

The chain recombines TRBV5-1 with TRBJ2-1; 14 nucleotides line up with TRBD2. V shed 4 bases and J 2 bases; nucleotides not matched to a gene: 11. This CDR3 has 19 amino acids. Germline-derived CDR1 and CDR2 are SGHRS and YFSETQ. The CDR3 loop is CASSARLAGGISPYNEQFF. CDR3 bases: TGCGCCAGCAGCGCGCGACTAGCGGGAGGGATTAGCCCCTACAATGAGCAGTTCTTC.

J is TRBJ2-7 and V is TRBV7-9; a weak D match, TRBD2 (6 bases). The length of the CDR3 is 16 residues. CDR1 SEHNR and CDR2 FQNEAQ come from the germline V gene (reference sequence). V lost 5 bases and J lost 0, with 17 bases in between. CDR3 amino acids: CASSLGAGRGSYEQYF. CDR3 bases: TGTGCCAGCAGCCTTGGGGCAGGGCGGGGCTCCTACGAGCAGTACTTC.

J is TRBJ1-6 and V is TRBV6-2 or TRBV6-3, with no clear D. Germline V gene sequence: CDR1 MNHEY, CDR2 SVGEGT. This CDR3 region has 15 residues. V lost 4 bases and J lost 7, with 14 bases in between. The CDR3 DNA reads TGTGCCAGCAGTTTTGTGGGAGATTCAAATTCACCCCTCCACTTT. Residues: CASSFVGDSNSPLHF.

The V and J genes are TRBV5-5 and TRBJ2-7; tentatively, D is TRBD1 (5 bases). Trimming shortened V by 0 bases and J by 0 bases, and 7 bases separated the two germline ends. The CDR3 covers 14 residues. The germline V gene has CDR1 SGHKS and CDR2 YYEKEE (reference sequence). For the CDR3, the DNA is TGTGCCAGCAGCTTGGCCAGGGTCTCCTACGAGCAGTACTTC. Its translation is CASSLARVSYEQYF. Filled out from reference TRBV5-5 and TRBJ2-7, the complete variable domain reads DAGVTQSPTHLIKTRGQQVTLRCSPISGHKSVSWYQQVLGQGPQFIFQYYEKEERGRGNFPDRFSARQFPNYSSELNVNALLLGDSALYLCASSLARVSYEQYFGPGTRLTVT.

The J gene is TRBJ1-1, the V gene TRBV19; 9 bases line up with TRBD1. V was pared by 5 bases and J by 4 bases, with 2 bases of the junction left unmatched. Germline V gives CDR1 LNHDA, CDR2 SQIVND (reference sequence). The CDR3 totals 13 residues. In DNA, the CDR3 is TGTGCCAGTAGTGGGACAGGGATCACTGAAGCTTTCTTT. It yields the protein CASSGTGITEAFF.

In DNA form, the CDR3 reads TGTGCCTGGAGTGATAAGGACATTTATGAAAAACTGTTTTTT. Protein product: CAWSDKDIYEKLFF. The J gene is TRBJ1-4, the V gene TRBV30, with D perhaps matching TRBD1 (5 bases). V lost 1 base and J lost 6, with 12 bases in between. This CDR3 has 14 amino acids. CDR1 is GTSNPN, CDR2 SVGIG, per germline (reference sequence).

CDR3 loop: CASAGWASGYEQYF. In DNA form, the CDR3 reads TGCGCCAGCGCCGGATGGGCTAGCGGATACGAGCAGTACTTC. The rearrangement joins TRBV5-1 to TRBJ2-7, with 7 nucleotides matching TRBD2. V lost 7 bases, J lost 4 bases, and 11 bases stayed unmatched. Germline lookup yields CDR1 SGHRS and CDR2 YFSETQ. CDR3 size: 14 residues.

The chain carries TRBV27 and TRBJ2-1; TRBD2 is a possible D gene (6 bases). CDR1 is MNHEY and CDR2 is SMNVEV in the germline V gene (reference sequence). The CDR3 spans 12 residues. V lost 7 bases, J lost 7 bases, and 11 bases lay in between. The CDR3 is CASTGGENEQFF. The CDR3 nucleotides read TGTGCCAGCACCGGGGGTGAAAATGAGCAGTTCTTC.

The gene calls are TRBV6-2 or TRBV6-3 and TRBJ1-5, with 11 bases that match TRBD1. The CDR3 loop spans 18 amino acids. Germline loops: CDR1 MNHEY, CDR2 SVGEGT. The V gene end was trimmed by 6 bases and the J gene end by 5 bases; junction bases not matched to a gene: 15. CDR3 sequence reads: CASSGVGQGVHGYQPQHF. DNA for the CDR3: TGTGCCAGCAGCGGCGTGGGACAGGGGGTCCATGGCTATCAGCCCCAGCATTTT.

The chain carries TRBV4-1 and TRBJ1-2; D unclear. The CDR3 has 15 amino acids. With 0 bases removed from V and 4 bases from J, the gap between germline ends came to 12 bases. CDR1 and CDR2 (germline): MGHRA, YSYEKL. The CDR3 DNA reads TGCGCCAGCAGCCAAGATTGGGTGGAGTTCTATGGCTACACCTTC. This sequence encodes CASSQDWVEFYGYTF.

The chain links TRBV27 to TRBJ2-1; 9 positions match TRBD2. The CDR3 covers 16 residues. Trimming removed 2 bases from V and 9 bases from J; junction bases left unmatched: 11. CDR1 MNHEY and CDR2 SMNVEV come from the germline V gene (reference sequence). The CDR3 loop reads CASSLISSGTSSEQFF. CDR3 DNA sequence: TGTGCCAGCAGTTTAATATCCTCCGGGACTAGCAGTGAGCAGTTCTTC.

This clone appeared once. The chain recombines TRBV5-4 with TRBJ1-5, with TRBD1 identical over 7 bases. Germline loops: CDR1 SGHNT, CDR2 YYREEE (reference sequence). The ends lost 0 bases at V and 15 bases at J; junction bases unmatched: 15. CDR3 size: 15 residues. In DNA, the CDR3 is TGTGCCAGCAGCTTGGGGCCACAGGGGCCGCAGATCCCGCATTTT. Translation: CASSLGPQGPQIPHF. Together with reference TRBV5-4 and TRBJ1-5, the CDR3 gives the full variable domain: ETGVTQSPTHLIKTRGQQVTLRCSSQSGHNTVSWYQQALGQGPQFIFQYYREEENGRGNFPPRFSGLQFPNYSSELNVNALELDDSALYLCASSLGPQGPQIPHFGDGTRLSIL.